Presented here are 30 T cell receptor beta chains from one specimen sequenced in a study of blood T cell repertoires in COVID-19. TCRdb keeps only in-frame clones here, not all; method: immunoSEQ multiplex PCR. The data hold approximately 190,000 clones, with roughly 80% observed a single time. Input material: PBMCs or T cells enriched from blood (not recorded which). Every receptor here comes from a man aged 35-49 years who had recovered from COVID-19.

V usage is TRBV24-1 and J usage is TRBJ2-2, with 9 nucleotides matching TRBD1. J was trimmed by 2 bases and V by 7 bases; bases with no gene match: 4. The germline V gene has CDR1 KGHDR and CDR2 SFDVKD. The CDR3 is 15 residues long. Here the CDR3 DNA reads TGTGCCACCAGCGGACAGGGGCAAAACACCGGGGAGCTGTTTTTT. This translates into CATSGQGQNTGELFF.

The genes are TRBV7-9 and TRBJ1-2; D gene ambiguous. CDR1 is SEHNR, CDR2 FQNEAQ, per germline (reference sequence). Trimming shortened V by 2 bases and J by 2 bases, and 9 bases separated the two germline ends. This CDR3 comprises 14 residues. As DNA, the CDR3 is TGTGCCAGCAGCTTAACCGCGGAAAACTATGGCTACACCTTC. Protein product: CASSLTAENYGYTF.

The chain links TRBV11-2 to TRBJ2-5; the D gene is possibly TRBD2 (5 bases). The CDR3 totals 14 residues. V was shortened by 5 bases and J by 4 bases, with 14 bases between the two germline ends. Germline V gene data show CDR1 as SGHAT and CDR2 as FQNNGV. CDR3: CASSDRGYGETQYF. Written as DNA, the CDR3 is TGTGCCAGCAGCGACCGGGGTTACGGAGAGACCCAGTACTTC. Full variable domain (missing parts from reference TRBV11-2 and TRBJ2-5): EAGVAQSPRYKIIEKRQSVAFWCNPISGHATLYWYQQILGQGPKLLIQFQNNGVVDDSQLPKDRFSAERLKGVDSTLKIQPAKLEDSAVYLCASSDRGYGETQYFGPGTRLLVL.

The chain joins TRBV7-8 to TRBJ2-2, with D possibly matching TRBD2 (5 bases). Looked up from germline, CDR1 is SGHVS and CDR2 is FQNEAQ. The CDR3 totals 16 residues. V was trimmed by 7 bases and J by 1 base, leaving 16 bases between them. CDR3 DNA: TGTGCCAGCACCTTCCCGGGGTCTTGGAACACCGGGGAGCTGTTTTTT. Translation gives CASTFPGSWNTGELFF. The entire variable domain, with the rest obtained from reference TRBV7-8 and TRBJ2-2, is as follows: GAGVSQSPRYKVAKRGQDVALRCDPISGHVSLFWYQQALGQGPEFLTYFQNEAQLDKSGLPSDRFFAERPEGSVSTLKIQRTQQEDSAVYLCASTFPGSWNTGELFFGEGSRLTVL.

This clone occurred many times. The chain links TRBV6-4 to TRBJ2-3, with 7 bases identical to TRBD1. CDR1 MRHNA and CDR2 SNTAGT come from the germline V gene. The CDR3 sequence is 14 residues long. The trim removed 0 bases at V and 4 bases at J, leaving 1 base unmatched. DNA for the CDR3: TGTGCCAGCAGTGACTCGCAGGGGGCAGATACGCAGTATTTT. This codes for CASSDSQGADTQYF.

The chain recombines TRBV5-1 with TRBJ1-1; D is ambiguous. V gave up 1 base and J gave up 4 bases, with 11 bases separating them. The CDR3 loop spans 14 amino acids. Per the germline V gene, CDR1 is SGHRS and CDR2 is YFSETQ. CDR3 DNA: TGCGCCAGCAGCTTGTTTATTGAGGGCACTGAAGCTTTCTTT. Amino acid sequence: CASSLFIEGTEAFF.

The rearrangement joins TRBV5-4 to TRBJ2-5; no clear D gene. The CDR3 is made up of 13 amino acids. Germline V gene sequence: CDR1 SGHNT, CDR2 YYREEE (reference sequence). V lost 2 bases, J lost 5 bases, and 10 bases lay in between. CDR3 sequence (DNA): TGTGCCAGCAGCTTTGAGCCGCGGGAGACCCAGTACTTC. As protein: CASSFEPRETQYF.

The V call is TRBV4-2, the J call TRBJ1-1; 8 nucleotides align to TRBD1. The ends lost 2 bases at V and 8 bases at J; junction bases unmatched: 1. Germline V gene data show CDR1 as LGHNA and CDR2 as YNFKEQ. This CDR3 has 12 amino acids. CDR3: CASSQNRGEAFF. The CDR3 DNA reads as TGTGCCAGCAGCCAAAACAGGGGGGAAGCTTTCTTT.

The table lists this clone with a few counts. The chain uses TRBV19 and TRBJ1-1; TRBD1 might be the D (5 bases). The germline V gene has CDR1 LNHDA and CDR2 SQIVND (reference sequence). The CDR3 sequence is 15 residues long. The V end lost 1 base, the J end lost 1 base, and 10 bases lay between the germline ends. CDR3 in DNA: TGTGCCAGTAGTATAGGTCAGGGAACGAACACTGAAGCTTTCTTT. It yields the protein CASSIGQGTNTEAFF.

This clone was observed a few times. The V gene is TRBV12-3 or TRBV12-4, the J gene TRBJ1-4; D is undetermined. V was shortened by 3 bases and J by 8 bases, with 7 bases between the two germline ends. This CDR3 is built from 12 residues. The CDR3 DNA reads TGTGCCAGCAGTTTGAATCAGGAAAAACTGTTTTTT. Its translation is CASSLNQEKLFF.

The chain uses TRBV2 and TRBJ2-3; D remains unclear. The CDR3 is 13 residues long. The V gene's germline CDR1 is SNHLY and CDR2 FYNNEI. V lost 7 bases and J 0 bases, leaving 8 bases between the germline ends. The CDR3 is CASTPRSTDTQYF. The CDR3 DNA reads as TGTGCCAGCACACCCAGGAGCACAGATACGCAGTATTTT.

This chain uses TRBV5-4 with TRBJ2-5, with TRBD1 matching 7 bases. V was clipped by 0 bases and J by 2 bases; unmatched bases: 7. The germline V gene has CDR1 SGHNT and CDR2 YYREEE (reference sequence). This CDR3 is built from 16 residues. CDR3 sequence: CASSLAAGGYQETQYF. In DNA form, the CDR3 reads TGTGCCAGCAGCTTGGCGGCAGGGGGATATCAAGAGACCCAGTACTTC.

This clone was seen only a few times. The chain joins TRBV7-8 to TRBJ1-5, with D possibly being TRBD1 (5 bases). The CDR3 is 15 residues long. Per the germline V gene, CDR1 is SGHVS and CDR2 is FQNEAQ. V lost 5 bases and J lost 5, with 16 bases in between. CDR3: CASSPSLREHQPQHF. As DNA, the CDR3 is TGTGCCAGCAGCCCGTCGCTCAGGGAACATCAGCCCCAGCATTTT. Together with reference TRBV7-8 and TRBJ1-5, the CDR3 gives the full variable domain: GAGVSQSPRYKVAKRGQDVALRCDPISGHVSLFWYQQALGQGPEFLTYFQNEAQLDKSGLPSDRFFAERPEGSVSTLKIQRTQQEDSAVYLCASSPSLREHQPQHFGDGTRLSIL.

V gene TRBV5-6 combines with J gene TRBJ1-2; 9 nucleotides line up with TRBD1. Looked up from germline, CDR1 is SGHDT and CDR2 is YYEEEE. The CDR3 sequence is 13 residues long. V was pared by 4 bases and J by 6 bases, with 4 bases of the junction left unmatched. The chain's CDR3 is CASSDTGGNGYTF. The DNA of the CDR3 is TGTGCCAGCAGCGATACAGGGGGCAATGGCTACACCTTC.

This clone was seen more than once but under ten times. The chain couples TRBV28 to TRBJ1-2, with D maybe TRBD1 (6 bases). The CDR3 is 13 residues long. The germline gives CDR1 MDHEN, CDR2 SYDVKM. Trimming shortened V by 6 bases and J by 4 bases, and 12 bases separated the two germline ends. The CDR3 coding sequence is TGTGCCAGCAGCCAGGGGAAGAGCTATGGCTACACCTTC. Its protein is CASSQGKSYGYTF.

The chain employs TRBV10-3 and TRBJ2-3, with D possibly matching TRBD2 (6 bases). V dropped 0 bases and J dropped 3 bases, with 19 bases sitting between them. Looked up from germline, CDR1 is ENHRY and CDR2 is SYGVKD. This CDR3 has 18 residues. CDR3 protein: CAISESLGRRRGTDTQYF. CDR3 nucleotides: TGTGCCATCAGTGAGTCTCTCGGGAGACGGCGAGGGACAGATACGCAGTATTTT.

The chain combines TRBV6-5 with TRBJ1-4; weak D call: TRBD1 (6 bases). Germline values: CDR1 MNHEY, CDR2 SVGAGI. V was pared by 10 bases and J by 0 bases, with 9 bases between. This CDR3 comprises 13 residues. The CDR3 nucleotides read TGTGCCACCTCAGGGGCAACTAATGAAAAACTGTTTTTT. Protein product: CATSGATNEKLFF.

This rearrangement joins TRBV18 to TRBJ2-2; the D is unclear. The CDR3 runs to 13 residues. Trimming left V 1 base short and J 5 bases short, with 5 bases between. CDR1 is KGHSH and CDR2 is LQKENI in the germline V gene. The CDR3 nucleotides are TGTGCCAGCTCACCACAGCAAACCGGGGAGCTGTTTTTT. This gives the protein CASSPQQTGELFF.

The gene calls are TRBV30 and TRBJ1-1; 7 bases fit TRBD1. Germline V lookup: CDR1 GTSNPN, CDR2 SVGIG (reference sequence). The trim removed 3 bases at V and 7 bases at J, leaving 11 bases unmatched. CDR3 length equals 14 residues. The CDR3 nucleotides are TGTGCCTGGAGGGGGCCTGGGACAGTTGGTGAAGCTTTCTTT. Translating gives CAWRGPGTVGEAFF.

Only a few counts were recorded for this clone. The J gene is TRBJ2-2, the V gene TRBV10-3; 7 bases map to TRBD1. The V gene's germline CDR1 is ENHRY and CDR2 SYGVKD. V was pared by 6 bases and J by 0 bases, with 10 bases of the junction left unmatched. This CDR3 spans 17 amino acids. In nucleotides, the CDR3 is TGTGCCATCAGCGCAAGCAAGGGACAGCCGAACACCGGGGAGCTGTTTTTT. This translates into CAISASKGQPNTGELFF.

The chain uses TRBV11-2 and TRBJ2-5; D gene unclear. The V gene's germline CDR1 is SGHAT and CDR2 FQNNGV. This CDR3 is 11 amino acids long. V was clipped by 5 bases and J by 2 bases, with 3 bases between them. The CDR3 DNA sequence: TGTGCCAGCAGCCCACAAGAGACCCAGTACTTC. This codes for CASSPQETQYF.

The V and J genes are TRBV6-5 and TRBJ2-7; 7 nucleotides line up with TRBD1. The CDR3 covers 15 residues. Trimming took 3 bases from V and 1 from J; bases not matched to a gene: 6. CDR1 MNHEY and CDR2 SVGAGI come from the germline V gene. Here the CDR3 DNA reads TGTGCCAGCAGTTATGCGACAGGGTCTTCCTACGAGCAGTACTTC. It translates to CASSYATGSSYEQYF.

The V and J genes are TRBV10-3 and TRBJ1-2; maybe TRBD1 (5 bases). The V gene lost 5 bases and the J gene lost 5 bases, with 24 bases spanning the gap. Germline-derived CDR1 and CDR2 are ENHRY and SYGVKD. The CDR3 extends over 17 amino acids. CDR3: CAISQPWGGSRRYGYTF. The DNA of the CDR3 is TGTGCCATCAGTCAACCCTGGGGGGGAAGCAGGAGATATGGCTACACCTTC.

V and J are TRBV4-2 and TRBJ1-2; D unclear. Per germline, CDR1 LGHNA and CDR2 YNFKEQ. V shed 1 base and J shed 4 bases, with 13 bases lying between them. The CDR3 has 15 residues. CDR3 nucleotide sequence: TGTGCCAGCAGCCAAGGAGCTCAGGCACCCTATGGCTACACCTTC. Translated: CASSQGAQAPYGYTF.

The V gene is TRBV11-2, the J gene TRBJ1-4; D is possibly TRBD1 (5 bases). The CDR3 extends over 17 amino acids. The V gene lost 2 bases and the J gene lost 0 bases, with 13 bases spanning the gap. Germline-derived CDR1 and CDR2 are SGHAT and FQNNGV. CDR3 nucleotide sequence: TGTGCCAGCAGCTTAAGGGGAAGGAGAACAACTAATGAAAAACTGTTTTTT. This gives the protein CASSLRGRRTTNEKLFF.

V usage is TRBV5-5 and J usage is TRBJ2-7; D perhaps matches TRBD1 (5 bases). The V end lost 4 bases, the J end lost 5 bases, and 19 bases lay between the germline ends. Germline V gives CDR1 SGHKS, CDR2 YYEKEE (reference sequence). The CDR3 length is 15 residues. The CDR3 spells CASSPTAQTVNEQYF. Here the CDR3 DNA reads TGTGCCAGCAGCCCGACAGCCCAAACGGTCAACGAGCAGTACTTC.

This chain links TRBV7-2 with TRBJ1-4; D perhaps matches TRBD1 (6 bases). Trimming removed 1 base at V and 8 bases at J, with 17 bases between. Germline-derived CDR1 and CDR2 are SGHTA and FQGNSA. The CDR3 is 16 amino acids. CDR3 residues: CASSLGPTGTGEKLFF. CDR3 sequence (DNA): TGTGCCAGCAGCTTAGGGCCCACGGGCACAGGGGAAAAACTGTTTTTT.

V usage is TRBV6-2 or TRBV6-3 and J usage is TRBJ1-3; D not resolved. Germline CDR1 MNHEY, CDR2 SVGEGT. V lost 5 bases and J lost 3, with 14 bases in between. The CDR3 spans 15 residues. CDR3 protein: CASSLTYTFGNTIYF. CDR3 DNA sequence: TGTGCCAGCAGTCTCACCTATACCTTTGGAAACACCATATATTTT.

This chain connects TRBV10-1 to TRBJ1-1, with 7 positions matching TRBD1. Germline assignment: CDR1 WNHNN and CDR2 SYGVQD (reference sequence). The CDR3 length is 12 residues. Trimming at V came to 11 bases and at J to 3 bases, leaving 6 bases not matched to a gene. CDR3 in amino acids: CAYPTGDTEAFF. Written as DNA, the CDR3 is TGCGCCTACCCTACAGGGGACACTGAAGCTTTCTTT.

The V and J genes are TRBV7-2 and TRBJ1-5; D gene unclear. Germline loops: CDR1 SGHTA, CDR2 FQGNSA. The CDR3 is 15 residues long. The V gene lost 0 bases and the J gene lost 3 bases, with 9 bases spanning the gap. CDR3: CASSLASSVNQPQHF. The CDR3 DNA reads TGTGCCAGCAGCTTAGCGTCGAGTGTCAATCAGCCCCAGCATTTT.